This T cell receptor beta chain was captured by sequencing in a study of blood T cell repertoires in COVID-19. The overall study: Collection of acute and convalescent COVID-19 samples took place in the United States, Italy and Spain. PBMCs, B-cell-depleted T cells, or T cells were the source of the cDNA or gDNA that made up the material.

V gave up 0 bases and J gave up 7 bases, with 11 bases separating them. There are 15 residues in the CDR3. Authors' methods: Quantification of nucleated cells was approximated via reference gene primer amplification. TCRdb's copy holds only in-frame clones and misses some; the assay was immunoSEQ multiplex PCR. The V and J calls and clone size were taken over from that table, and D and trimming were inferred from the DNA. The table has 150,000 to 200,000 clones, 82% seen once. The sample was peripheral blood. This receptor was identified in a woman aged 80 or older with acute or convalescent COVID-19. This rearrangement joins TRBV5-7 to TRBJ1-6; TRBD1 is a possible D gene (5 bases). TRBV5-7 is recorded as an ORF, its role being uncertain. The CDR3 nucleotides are TGTGCCAGCAGCTTGGTGGTCAGGGTAAATTCACCCCTCCACTTT. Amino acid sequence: CASSLVVRVNSPLHF.